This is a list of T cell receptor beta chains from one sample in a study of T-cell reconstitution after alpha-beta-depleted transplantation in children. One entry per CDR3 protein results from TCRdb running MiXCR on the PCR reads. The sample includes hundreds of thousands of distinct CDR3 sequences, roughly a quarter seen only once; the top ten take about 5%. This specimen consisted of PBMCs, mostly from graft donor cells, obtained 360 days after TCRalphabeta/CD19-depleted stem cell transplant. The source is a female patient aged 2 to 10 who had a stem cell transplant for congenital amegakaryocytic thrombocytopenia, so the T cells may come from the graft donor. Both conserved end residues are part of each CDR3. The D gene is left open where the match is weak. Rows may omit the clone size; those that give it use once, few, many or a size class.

TGCAGTGCTAATCCTCTAATGAACACTGAAGCTTTCTTT | CSANPLMNTEAFF | TRBJ1-1 | TRBV20-1 | once | NA | 13
TGTGCCAGCAGCCTCGGGACAGAACCAGATACGCAGTATTTT | CASSLGTEPDTQYF | TRBJ2-3 | TRBV7-9 | NA | TRBD1 | 14
TGTGCCACCAGTGCCCCCGTCGGACCCGGACGGGAGACCCAGTACTTC | CATSAPVGPGRETQYF | TRBJ2-5 | TRBV24-1 | NA | NA | 16
TGCAGCGTTGAGAATTTGGGAGGAGGAGCAGATACGCAGTATTTT | CSVENLGGGADTQYF | TRBJ2-3 | TRBV29-1 | few | NA | 15
TGTGCCAGCATCGCGGGACCATTCACCTACGAGCAGTACTTC | CASIAGPFTYEQYF | TRBJ2-7 | TRBV6-2/TRBV6-3 | few | NA | 14
TGTGCCAGTAGTTCAATCTACGGGACAGGGACCACAGATACGCAGTATTTT | CASSSIYGTGTTDTQYF | TRBJ2-3 | TRBV19 | once | TRBD1 | 17
TGCAGTGCGACGGGCTACCCCACAGATACGCAGTATTTT | CSATGYPTDTQYF | TRBJ2-3 | TRBV20-1 | few | NA | 13
TGTGCCAGCAGTGAAAAGACTCAGCCTCTCTATGGCTACACCTTC | CASSEKTQPLYGYTF | TRBJ1-2 | TRBV27 | few | NA | 15
TGTGCCAGCTCACCCGGGACAGGGGTCAAAGTTAACTATGGCTACACCTTC | CASSPGTGVKVNYGYTF | TRBJ1-2 | TRBV18 | NA | TRBD1 | 17
TGCAGTGCGGCGATTGGTGAAGCTTTCTTT | CSAAIGEAFF | TRBJ1-1 | TRBV20-1 | NA | NA | 10
TGTGCCACCAGTGATCCCCCCGGACAGGGTACGAACACCGGGGAGCTGTTTTTT | CATSDPPGQGTNTGELFF | TRBJ2-2 | TRBV24-1 | few | TRBD1 | 18
TGTGCCAGCAGTCCTGTCCTAATGAACACTGAAGCTTTCTTT | CASSPVLMNTEAFF | TRBJ1-1 | TRBV12-3/TRBV12-4 | NA | NA | 14
TGTGCCAGCAGCTTAGGGGGACTCGGTGAGACCCAGTACTTC | CASSLGGLGETQYF | TRBJ2-5 | TRBV7-6 | NA | NA | 14
TGTGCCAGCAGTTACCAGGGTGATGGCTACACCTTC | CASSYQGDGYTF | TRBJ1-2 | TRBV6-6 | few | NA | 12
TGTGCCACCAGTGATCGGGTCCCCAACACCGGGGAGCTGTTTTTT | CATSDRVPNTGELFF | TRBJ2-2 | TRBV24-1 | NA | NA | 15
TGCGCCAGCAGCTTTGGCCTTCCCGTAACTGAAGCTTTCTTT | CASSFGLPVTEAFF | TRBJ1-1 | TRBV5-1 | few | NA | 14
TGTGCCAGCAGCAAACCGGCCGACAGGGTCGAGCGGGATCAGCCCCAGCATTTT | CASSKPADRVERDQPQHF | TRBJ1-5 | TRBV21-1 | NA | NA | 18
TGCGCCAGCAGCCAAGATCTAGGTGGGCGGGATACGCAGTATTTT | CASSQDLGGRDTQYF | TRBJ2-3 | TRBV4-1 | few | NA | 15
TGTGCCAGCAGCCCCCGCGCTGTCGGGGAGCTGTTTTTT | CASSPRAVGELFF | TRBJ2-2 | TRBV5-4 | NA | NA | 13
TGCAGTGCTAGACCGTTCAAGCGGGGGGACACAGATACGCAGTATTTT | CSARPFKRGDTDTQYF | TRBJ2-3 | TRBV20-1 | NA | TRBD2 | 16
TGCGCCAGCAGCTTGGTACTAGCGGGAGCAGATACGCAGTATTTT | CASSLVLAGADTQYF | TRBJ2-3 | TRBV5-1 | many | TRBD2 | 15
TGTGCCAGCATCCGTAGCGGGTGGTGGAATGAGCAGTTCTTC | CASIRSGWWNEQFF | TRBJ2-1 | TRBV11-2 | NA | TRBD2 | 14
TGTGCCAGCAGCTTAGAAGGACAGGGGGTTGTCGCCGGGGAGCTGTTTTTT | CASSLEGQGVVAGELFF | TRBJ2-2 | TRBV11-2 | few | TRBD1 | 17
TGTGCCAGCAACCCAGGCCGAGATACGCAGTATTTT | CASNPGRDTQYF | TRBJ2-3 | TRBV2 | NA | NA | 12
TGTGCCAGCAGTTTATTAAGACAGGGGGCCTACGAGCAGTACTTC | CASSLLRQGAYEQYF | TRBJ2-7 | TRBV12-3/TRBV12-4 | NA | TRBD1 | 15
TGTGCCACCAGCAGAGATAAGTGGGCAGCAACTAATGAAAAACTGTTTTTT | CATSRDKWAATNEKLFF | TRBJ1-4 | TRBV15 | NA | NA | 17
TGTGCCAGCGATACCAGGGCCTATGGCTACACCTTC | CASDTRAYGYTF | TRBJ1-2 | TRBV28 | NA | NA | 12
TGTGCCACCAGTGACGCGGGACTAGCAGGGGAGTACCAAGAGACCCAGTACTTC | CATSDAGLAGEYQETQYF | TRBJ2-5 | TRBV24-1 | NA | TRBD2 | 18
TGCAGTGCCATCCGCGGTTTTGGCTACACCTTC | CSAIRGFGYTF | TRBJ1-2 | TRBV20-1 | few | NA | 11
TGTGCCATCAGTGAGTCCGGATACACCGGGGAGCTGTTTTTT | CAISESGYTGELFF | TRBJ2-2 | TRBV10-3 | few | NA | 14
TGTGCCAGCAGTTTTGATAGCGGGGGGGCCGGTGAGCAGTTCTTC | CASSFDSGGAGEQFF | TRBJ2-1 | TRBV12-3/TRBV12-4 | NA | TRBD2 | 15
TGTGCCAGCAGTTTAATACGGGGCGAGCAGTACTTC | CASSLIRGEQYF | TRBJ2-7 | TRBV7-8 | many | NA | 12
TGTGCCAGCAGCTCGGGACTGGATTCCTACGAGCAGTACTTC | CASSSGLDSYEQYF | TRBJ2-7 | TRBV7-9 | NA | NA | 14
TGTGCCAGTAGTAACCGGGTTCCAGGCTACACCTTC | CASSNRVPGYTF | TRBJ1-2 | TRBV19 | NA | NA | 12
TGTGCCAGCAGCCAGGACTACCTAAGCACAGATACGCAGTATTTT | CASSQDYLSTDTQYF | TRBJ2-3 | TRBV5-4 | few | NA | 15
TGTGCCACCAGCAGAGGCGAGATGGATACGCAGTATTTT | CATSRGEMDTQYF | TRBJ2-3 | TRBV15 | NA | NA | 13
TGTGCCAGCAGTTACTTTTTGGGGACTTCCACAGATACGCAGTATTTT | CASSYFLGTSTDTQYF | TRBJ2-3 | TRBV6-5 | NA | NA | 16
TGTGCCAGCAGCGAATTCATGGCCGGGGCACTAGGCACAGATACGCAGTATTTT | CASSEFMAGALGTDTQYF | TRBJ2-3 | TRBV7-8 | few | NA | 18
TGCAGTGCTAGACGCGTGGGACGCACAGATACGCAGTATTTT | CSARRVGRTDTQYF | TRBJ2-3 | TRBV20-1 | few | NA | 14
TGTGCCGGGAAAGGACAGGGGGCAAACTATGGCTACACCTTC | CAGKGQGANYGYTF | TRBJ1-2 | TRBV30 | few | TRBD1 | 14
TGTGCCAGCAGTGCCTTGGGGCAGAACACCGGGGAGCTGTTTTTT | CASSALGQNTGELFF | TRBJ2-2 | TRBV2 | many | NA | 15
TGTGCCACCAGCAGTAAGTCTAGCGGTTGGGAGACCCAGTACTTC | CATSSKSSGWETQYF | TRBJ2-5 | TRBV15 | few | TRBD2 | 15
TGCGCCAGCAGCTTACCCACAGGGAACGGCACAGATACGCAGTATTTT | CASSLPTGNGTDTQYF | TRBJ2-3 | TRBV5-1 | few | NA | 16
TGCGCCAGCAGCCAAGGGCTCACCGGGGAGCTGTTTTTT | CASSQGLTGELFF | TRBJ2-2 | TRBV4-1 | few | NA | 13
TGTGCCAGCAGTCTCAGGGAGGGTACTGAAGCTTTCTTT | CASSLREGTEAFF | TRBJ1-1 | TRBV6-1 | once | NA | 13
TGTGCCAGCAGTCCTAGCGCTCTCTCCTACAATGAGCAGTTCTTC | CASSPSALSYNEQFF | TRBJ2-1 | TRBV6-4 | NA | NA | 15
TGTGCCAGCAGCCAAGATCGGTGGGAGGGCAAAATGGAGACCCAGTACTTC | CASSQDRWEGKMETQYF | TRBJ2-5 | TRBV3-1 | NA | TRBD2 | 17
TGCAGCGTTGAGGAGGGAGCGGGAGGAAGCAATGAGCAGTTCTTC | CSVEEGAGGSNEQFF | TRBJ2-1 | TRBV29-1 | few | TRBD2 | 15
TGTGCCATCAGTGGAGGGGGCTCTGGGGCCAACGTCCTGACTTTC | CAISGGGSGANVLTF | TRBJ2-6 | TRBV10-3 | NA | NA | 15
TGTGCCAGTGCCCGACAGCAGCTGTTTTTT | CASARQQLFF | TRBJ2-2 | TRBV2 | many | NA | 10
TGTGCCATCAGTGAGACCGAATGGGGTGGAGAGACCCAGTACTTC | CAISETEWGGETQYF | TRBJ2-5 | TRBV10-3 | NA | NA | 15
TGTGCCAGCAGCTTACGGCCTGAGGGTACGCAGTATTTT | CASSLRPEGTQYF | TRBJ2-3 | TRBV7-8 | few | NA | 13
TGCAGTGCTAGAGGGGGACAGGGGGAAATATCGAATGGCTACACCTTC | CSARGGQGEISNGYTF | TRBJ1-2 | TRBV20-1 | NA | TRBD1 | 16
TGCGCCAGCAGCTTGGATGGGGGCTATAATTCACCCCTCCACTTT | CASSLDGGYNSPLHF | TRBJ1-6 | TRBV5-1 | many | NA | 15
TGCGCCAGCATGGCAGCGGAGACCCAGTACTTC | CASMAAETQYF | TRBJ2-5 | TRBV10-2 | NA | NA | 11